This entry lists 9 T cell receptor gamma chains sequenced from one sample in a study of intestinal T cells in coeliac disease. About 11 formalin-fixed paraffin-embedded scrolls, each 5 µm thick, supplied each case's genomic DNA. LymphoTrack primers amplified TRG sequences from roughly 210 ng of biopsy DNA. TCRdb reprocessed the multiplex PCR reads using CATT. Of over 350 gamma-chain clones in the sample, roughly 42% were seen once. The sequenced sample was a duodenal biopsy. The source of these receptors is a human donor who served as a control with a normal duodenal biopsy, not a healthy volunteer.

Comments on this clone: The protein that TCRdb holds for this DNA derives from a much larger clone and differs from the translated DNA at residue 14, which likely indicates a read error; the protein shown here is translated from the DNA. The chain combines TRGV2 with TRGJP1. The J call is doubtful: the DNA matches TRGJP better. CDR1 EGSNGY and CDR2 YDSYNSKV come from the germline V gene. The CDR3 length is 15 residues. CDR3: CATWDGHTTGWFKVF. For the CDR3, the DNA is TGTGCCACCTGGGACGGTCATACCACTGGTTGGTTCAAGGTATTT.

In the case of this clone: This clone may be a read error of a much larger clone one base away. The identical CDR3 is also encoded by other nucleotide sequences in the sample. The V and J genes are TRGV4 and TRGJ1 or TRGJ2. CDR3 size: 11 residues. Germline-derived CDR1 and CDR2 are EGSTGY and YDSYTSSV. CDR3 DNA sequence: TGTGCCACCCAGGAGGATTATAAGAAACTCTTC. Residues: CATQEDYKKLF.

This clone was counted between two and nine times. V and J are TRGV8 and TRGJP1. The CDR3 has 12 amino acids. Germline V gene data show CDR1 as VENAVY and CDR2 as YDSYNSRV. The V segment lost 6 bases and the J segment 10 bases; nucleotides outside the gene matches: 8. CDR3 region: CATWIGAWFKIF. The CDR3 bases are TGTGCCACCTGGATAGGCGCTTGGTTCAAGATATTT.

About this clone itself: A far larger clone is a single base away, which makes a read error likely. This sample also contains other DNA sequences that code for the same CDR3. CDR3 residues: CATWDRQRTRSDYYKKLF. CDR3 coding DNA: TGTGCCACCTGGGACAGGCAAAGGACTCGATCCGATTATTATAAGAAACTCTTT. The V and J genes are TRGV3 and TRGJ1 or TRGJ2. V was clipped by 0 bases and J by 2 bases; unmatched bases: 16. This CDR3 region has 18 residues. Germline V gives CDR1 VTNTFY, CDR2 YDVSTARD (reference sequence).

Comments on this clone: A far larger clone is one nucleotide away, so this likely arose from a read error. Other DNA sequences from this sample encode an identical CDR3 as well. The CDR3 region has the DNA TGTGCTGCGTGGGATTACGTTAAGAAGCTCTTT. Translation gives CAAWDYVKKLF. The chain has TRGV10 and TRGJ1 or TRGJ2. TRGV10 is assigned to the ORF class and has an uncertain function. The CDR3 totals 11 residues.

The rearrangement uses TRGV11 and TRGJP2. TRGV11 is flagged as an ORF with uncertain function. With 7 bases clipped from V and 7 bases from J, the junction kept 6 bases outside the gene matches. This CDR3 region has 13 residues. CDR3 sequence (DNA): TGTGCCTGCTGGATAGGCGCTGATTGGATCAAGACGTTT. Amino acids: CACWIGADWIKTF.

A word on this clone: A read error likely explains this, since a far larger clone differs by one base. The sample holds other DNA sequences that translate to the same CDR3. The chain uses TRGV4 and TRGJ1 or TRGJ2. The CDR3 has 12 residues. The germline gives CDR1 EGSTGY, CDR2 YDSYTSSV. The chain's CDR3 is CATWDGPGKKLF. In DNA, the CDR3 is TGCGCCACCTGGGATGGGCCCGGTAAGAAACTCTTT.

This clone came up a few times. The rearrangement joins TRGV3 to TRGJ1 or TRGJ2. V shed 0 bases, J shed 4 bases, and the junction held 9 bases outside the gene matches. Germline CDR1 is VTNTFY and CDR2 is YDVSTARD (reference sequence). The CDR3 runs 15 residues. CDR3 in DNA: TGTGCCACCTGGGACAGGCGTTTCGGGTATTATAAGAAACTCTTT. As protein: CATWDRRFGYYKKLF.

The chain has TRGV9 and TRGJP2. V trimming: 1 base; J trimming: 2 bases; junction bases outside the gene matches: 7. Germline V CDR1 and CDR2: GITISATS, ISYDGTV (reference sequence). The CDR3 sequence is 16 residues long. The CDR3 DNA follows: TGTGCCTTGTGGGAGGTAGTCCTCAGTAGTGATTGGATCAAGACGTTT. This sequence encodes CALWEVVLSSDWIKTF.